These 2 T cell receptor beta chains originate from one sample sequenced in a study of radiation and T cells in renal cell carcinoma. The method was immunoSEQ multiplex PCR; TCRdb's version includes in-frame clones alone and lacks a portion of them. Counted here are 130,000 to 150,000 clones, more than 70% occurring once; the ten biggest clones make up around 11%. The time point is: baseline pretreatment blood. Treatment indicated: 15 Gy SBRT to primary tumor, nephrectomy 4 weeks later. Specimen: blood, collected from a patient whose treatment included radiotherapy and nephrectomy. The receptors shown here come from a woman aged 45-65 years with renal cell carcinoma.

This clone was detected a few times. The gene calls are TRBV4-2 and TRBJ1-2, with 7 bases identical to TRBD1. V gave up 4 bases and J gave up 4 bases; unmatched junction bases: 9. The germline gives CDR1 LGHNA, CDR2 YNFKEQ. The CDR3 has 15 amino acids. The CDR3 reads CASSLTGAVSYGYTF. The CDR3, as DNA: TGTGCCAGCAGCCTTACAGGGGCCGTAAGCTATGGCTACACCTTC.

The rearrangement uses TRBV6-5 and TRBJ1-2, with D uncertain. Trimming removed 0 bases from V and 7 bases from J, with 9 bases in between. The V gene's germline CDR1 is MNHEY and CDR2 SVGAGI. The CDR3 length is 13 residues. The DNA for the CDR3 is TGTGCCAGCAGTTACTCAGGGCTAGGTGGCTACACCTTC. It is translated as CASSYSGLGGYTF.